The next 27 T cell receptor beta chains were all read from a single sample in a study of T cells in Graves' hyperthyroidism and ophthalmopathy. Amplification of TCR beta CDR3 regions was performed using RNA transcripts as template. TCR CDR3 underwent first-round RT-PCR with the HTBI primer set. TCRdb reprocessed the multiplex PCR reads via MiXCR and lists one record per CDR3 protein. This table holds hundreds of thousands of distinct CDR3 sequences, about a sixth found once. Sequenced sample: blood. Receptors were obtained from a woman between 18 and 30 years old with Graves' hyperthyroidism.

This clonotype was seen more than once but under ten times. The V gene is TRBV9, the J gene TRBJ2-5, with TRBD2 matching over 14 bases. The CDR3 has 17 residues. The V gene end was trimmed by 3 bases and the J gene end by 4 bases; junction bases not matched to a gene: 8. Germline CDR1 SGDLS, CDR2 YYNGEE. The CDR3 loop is CASSAGLAGGAVETQYF. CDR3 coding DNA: TGTGCCAGCAGCGCCGGACTAGCGGGGGGCGCGGTAGAGACCCAGTACTTC.

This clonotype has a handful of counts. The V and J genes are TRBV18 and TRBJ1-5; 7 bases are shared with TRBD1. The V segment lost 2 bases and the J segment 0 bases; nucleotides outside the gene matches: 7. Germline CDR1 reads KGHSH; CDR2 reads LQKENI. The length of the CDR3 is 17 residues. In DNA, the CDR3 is TGTGCCAGCTCACCAGCGGGACAGTTGGTTAGCAATCAGCCCCAGCATTTT. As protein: CASSPAGQLVSNQPQHF.

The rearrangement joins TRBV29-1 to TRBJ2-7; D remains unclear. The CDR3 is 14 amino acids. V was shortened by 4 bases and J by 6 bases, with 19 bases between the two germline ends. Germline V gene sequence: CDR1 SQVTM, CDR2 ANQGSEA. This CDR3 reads CSVGVGSSEAEQYF. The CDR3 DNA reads TGCAGCGTTGGAGTGGGTTCCAGTGAAGCCGAGCAGTACTTC.

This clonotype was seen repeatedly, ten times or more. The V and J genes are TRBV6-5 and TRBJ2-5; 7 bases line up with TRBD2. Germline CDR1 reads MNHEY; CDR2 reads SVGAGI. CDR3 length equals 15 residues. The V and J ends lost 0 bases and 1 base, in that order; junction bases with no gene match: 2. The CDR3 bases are TGTGCCAGCAGTTACTCCGGGGGGAGCCAAGAGACCCAGTACTTC. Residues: CASSYSGGSQETQYF.

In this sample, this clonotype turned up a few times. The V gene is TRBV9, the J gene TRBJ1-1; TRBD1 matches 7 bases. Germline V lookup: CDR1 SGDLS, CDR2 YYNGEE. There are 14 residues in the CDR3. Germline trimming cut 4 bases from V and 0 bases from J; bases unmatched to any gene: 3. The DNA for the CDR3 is TGTGCCAGCAGCCAAACAGGGGTGAACACTGAAGCTTTCTTT. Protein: CASSQTGVNTEAFF.

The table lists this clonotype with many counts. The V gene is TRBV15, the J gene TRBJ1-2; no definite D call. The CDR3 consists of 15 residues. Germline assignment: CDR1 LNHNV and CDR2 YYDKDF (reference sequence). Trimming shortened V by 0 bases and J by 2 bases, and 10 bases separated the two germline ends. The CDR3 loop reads CATSRDVGVNYGYTF. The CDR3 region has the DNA TGTGCCACCAGCAGAGATGTGGGTGTGAACTATGGCTACACCTTC.

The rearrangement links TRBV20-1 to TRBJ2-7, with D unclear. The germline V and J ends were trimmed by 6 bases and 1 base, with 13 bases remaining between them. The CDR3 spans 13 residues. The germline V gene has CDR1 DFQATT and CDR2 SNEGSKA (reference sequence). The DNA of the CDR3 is TGCAGTGCCACCCCAAGAAATTCCTACGAGCAGTACTTC. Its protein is CSATPRNSYEQYF.

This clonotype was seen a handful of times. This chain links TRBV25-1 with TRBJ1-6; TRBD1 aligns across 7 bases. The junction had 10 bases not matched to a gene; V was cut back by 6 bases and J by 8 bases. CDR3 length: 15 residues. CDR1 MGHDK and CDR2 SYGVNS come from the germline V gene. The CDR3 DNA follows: TGTGCCAGCAGCAGGGGGGTGGCCGCTTATTCACCCCTCCACTTT. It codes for CASSRGVAAYSPLHF.

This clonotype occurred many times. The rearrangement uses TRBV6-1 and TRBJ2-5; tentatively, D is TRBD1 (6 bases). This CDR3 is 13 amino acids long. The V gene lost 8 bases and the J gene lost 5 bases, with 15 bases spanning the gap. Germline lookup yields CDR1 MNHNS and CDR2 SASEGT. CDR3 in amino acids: CASVRQEMETQYF. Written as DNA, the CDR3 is TGTGCCAGCGTACGACAGGAGATGGAGACCCAGTACTTC.

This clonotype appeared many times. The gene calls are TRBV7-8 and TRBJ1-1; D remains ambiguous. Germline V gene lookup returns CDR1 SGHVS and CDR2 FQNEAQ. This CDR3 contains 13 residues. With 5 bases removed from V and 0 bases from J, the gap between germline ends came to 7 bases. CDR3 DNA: TGTGCCAGCAGCCCTATTATGAACACTGAAGCTTTCTTT. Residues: CASSPIMNTEAFF. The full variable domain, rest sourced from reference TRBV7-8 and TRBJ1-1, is GAGVSQSPRYKVAKRGQDVALRCDPISGHVSLFWYQQALGQGPEFLTYFQNEAQLDKSGLPSDRFFAERPEGSVSTLKIQRTQQEDSAVYLCASSPIMNTEAFFGQGTRLTVV.

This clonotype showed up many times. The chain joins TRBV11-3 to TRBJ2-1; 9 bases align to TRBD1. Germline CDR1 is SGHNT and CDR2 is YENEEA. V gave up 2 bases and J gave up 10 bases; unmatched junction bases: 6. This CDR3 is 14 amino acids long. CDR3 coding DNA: TGTGCCAGCAGCTTACCACAGGGGGCGAGAGAGCAGTTCTTC. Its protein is CASSLPQGAREQFF.

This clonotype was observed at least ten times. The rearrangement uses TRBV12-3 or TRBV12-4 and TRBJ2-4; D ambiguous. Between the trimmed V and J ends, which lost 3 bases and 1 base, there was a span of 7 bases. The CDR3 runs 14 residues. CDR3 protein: CASSFNPAKNIQYF. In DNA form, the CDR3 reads TGTGCCAGCAGTTTTAATCCCGCCAAAAACATTCAGTACTTC.

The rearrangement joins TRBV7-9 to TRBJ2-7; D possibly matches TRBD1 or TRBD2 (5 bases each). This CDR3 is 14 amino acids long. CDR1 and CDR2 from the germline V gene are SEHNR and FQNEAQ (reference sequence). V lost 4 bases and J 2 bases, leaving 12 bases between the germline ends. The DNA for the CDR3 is TGTGCCAGCAGCTCACCGGGACCGACCTACGAGCAGTACTTC. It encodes CASSSPGPTYEQYF.

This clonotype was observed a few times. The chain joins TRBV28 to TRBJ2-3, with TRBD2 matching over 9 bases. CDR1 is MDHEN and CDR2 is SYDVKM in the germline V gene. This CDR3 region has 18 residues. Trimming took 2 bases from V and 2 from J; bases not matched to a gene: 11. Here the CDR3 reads CASSLRFRLAEHTDTQYF. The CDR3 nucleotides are TGTGCCAGCAGTTTACGGTTCCGACTAGCGGAGCACACAGATACGCAGTATTTT.

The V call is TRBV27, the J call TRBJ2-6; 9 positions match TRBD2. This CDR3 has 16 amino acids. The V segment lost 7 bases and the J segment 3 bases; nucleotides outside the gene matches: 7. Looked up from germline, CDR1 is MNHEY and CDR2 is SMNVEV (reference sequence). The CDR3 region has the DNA TGTGCCAGCACCACCCGAGCGGGAGGTGGGGCCAACGTCCTGACTTTC. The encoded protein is CASTTRAGGGANVLTF.

CDR3 loop: CAISETGGDNSPLHF. The CDR3 bases are TGTGCCATCAGTGAGACAGGGGGAGATAATTCACCCCTCCACTTT. The V gene is TRBV10-3, the J gene TRBJ1-6, with 8 bases that match TRBD1. With 2 bases clipped from V and 5 bases from J, the junction kept 2 bases outside the gene matches. CDR1 and CDR2 (germline): ENHRY, SYGVKD. The CDR3 extends over 15 amino acids.

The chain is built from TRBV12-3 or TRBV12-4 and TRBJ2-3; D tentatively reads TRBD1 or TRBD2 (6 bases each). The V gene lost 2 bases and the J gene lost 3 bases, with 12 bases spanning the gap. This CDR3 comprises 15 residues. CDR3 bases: TGTGCCAGCAGTTTATTGGGGGGCTCGACAGATACGCAGTATTTT. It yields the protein CASSLLGGSTDTQYF.

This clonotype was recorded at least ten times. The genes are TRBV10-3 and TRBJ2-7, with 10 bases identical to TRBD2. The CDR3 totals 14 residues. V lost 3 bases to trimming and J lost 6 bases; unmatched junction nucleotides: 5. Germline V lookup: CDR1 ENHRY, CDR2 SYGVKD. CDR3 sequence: CAISESGRAVEQYF. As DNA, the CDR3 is TGTGCCATCAGTGAAAGCGGGAGGGCGGTCGAGCAGTACTTC.

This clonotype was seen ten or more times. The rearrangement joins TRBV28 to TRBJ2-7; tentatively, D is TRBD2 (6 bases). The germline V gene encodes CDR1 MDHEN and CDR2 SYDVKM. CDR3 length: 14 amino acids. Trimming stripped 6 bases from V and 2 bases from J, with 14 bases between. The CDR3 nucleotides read TGTGCCAGCAGGGGTAGCGGAACAGCCTACGAGCAGTACTTC. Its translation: CASRGSGTAYEQYF.

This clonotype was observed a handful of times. The CDR3 DNA reads TGTGCCAGCCTTTCTCGGCGCGATTCACCCCTCCACTTT. This encodes CASLSRRDSPLHF. This chain uses TRBV6-1 with TRBJ1-6, with unresolved D. Trimming removed 8 bases at V and 8 bases at J, with 13 bases between. Germline-derived CDR1 and CDR2 are MNHNS and SASEGT. The CDR3 totals 13 residues.

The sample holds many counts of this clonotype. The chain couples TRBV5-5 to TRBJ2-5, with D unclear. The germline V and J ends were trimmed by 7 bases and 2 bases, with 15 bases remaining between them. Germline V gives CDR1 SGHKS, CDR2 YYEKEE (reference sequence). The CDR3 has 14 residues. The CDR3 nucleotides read TGTGCCAGCTACCCCGGGCTTTTACAAGAGACCCAGTACTTC. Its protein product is CASYPGLLQETQYF. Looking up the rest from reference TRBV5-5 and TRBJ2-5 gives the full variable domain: DAGVTQSPTHLIKTRGQQVTLRCSPISGHKSVSWYQQVLGQGPQFIFQYYEKEERGRGNFPDRFSARQFPNYSSELNVNALLLGDSALYLCASYPGLLQETQYFGPGTRLLVL.

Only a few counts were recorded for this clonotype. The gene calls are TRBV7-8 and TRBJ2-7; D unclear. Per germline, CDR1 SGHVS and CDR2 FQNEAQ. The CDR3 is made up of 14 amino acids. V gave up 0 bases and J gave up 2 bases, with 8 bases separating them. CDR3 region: CASSLADQTYEQYF. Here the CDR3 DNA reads TGTGCCAGCAGCTTAGCGGACCAGACCTACGAGCAGTACTTC.

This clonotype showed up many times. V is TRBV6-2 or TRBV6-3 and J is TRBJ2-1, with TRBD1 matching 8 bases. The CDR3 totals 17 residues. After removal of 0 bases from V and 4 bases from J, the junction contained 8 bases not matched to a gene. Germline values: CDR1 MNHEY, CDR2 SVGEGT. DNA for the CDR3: TGTGCCAGCAGTTACTCTACGACAGGGGACCTTTACAATGAGCAGTTCTTC. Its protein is CASSYSTTGDLYNEQFF.

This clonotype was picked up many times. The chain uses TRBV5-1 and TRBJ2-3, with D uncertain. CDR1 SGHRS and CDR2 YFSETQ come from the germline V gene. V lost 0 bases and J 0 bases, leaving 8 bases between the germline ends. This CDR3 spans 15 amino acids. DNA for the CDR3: TGCGCCAGCAGCTTGGCCGTGGGGAGCACAGATACGCAGTATTTT. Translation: CASSLAVGSTDTQYF.

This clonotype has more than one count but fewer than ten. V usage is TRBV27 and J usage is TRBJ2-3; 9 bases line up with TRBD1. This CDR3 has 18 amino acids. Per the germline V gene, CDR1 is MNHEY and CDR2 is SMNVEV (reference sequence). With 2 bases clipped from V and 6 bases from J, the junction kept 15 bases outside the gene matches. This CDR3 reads CASSLVPGGQGHSDTQYF. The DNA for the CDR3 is TGTGCCAGCAGTTTAGTCCCGGGGGGACAGGGCCATTCCGATACGCAGTATTTT.

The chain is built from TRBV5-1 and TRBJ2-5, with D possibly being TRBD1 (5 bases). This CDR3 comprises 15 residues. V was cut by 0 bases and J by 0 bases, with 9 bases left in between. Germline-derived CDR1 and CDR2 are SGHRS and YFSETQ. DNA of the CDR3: TGCGCCAGCAGCTTGGAGGGGATCTACCAAGAGACCCAGTACTTC. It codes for CASSLEGIYQETQYF.

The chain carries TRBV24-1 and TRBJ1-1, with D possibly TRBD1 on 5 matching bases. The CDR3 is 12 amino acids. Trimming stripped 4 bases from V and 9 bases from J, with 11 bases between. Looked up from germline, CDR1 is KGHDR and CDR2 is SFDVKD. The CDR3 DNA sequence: TGTGCCACCAGTGACCGTGACAGTCAAGCTTTCTTT. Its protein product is CATSDRDSQAFF.